The T cell receptor beta chain under discussion was sequenced for a study of blood T cell repertoires in COVID-19. For the study at large: PBMCs, B-cell-depleted T cells, or T cells were the source of the cDNA or gDNA that made up the material.

Using immunoSEQ multiplex PCR, the repertoire was profiled, and TCRdb retains in-frame clones only, with some absent. Counted here are roughly 60,000 clones, roughly 86% occurring once; the ten biggest clones make up around 9.3%. In its sample, this clone was seen a few times. The germline V and J ends were trimmed by 5 bases and 6 bases, with 14 bases remaining between them. Germline loops: CDR1 PRHDT, CDR2 FYEKMQ (reference sequence). The CDR3 totals 14 residues. The sequenced sample was peripheral blood. The genes are TRBV13 and TRBJ2-1; a weak D match, TRBD2 (5 bases). The clonotype originates from a man aged 60 to 75 with active COVID-19. The CDR3 protein is CASSRRTGPNEQFF. As DNA, the CDR3 is TGTGCCAGCAGCCGGAGGACTGGTCCCAATGAGCAGTTCTTC. The full variable domain, in which reference TRBV13 and TRBJ2-1 provide the parts outside the CDR3, is AAGVIQSPRHLIKEKRETATLKCYPIPRHDTVYWYQQGPGQDPQFLISFYEKMQSDKGSIPDRFSAQQFSDYHSELNMSSLELGDSALYFCASSRRTGPNEQFFGPGTRLTVL.